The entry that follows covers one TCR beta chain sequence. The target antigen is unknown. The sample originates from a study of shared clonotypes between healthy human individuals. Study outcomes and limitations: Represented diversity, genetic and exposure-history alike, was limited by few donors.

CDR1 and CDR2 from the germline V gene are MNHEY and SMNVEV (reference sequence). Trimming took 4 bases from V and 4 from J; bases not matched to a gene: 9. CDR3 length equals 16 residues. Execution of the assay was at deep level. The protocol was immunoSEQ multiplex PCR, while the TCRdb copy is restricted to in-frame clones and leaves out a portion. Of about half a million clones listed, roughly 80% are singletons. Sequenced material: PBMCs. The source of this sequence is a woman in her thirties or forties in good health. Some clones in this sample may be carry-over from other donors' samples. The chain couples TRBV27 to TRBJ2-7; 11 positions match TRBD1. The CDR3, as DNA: TGTGCCAGCAGTTCACCGGGACAGGGGGGGAGTTACGAGCAGTACTTC. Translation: CASSSPGQGGSYEQYF.